The present entry profiles one T cell receptor beta chain with its context. It lacks a known antigen. No base quality information exists; no much larger clone differs at one position. Libraries were prepared through the immunoSEQ multiplex PCR assay. A mixture of 60 forward primers for TCR Vbeta segments and 13 reverse primers for TCR Jbeta segments was used in the multiplex PCR. The CDR3 region of rearranged TCR beta genes was amplified from genomic DNA with a multiplex PCR assay. The Illumina HiSeq System was used to sequence the amplified TCR beta libraries as 87-base-pair reads. Processing in the source paper ran as follows. In a later analysis, about 80 million unique TCR beta chains were counted across the 650 to 750 repertoires, and about 9.9 million of these chains were shared by at least two donors. A nearest-neighbor algorithm error-corrected the raw reads and collapsed the reads into unique sequences, merging closely related sequences to remove PCR and sequencing errors. V, D and J gene segments were assigned by aligning CDR3 sequences to IMGT reference sequences. Each retained sequence needed at least a six-nucleotide match to both a V gene segment and a J gene segment. A rearrangement counted as productive if the CDR3 had no stop codons and remained in frame with V and J, and every other rearrangement counted as non-productive. Following IMGT convention, CDR3 was defined as the stretch from the second conserved V-encoded cysteine up to the conserved J-encoded phenylalanine. In an earlier analysis of 550 to 650 of the donors, sequences lacking an unambiguous match to a single V gene segment were excluded. An earlier analysis of 500 to 600 of the donors classified V segments as functional when productive rearrangements were above 56.7% and as segregating when the standard deviation between donors was above 5%. A statistical classification framework was built to diagnose cytomegalovirus status from the catalog of TCR beta chain sequences. In a later analysis, TCR nucleotide sequences were compared against IMGT/GENE-DB human TR gene sequences so that V and J genes could be assigned. In a later analysis, CDR3 sequences and most-parsimonious VDJ recombination scenarios were assigned using the TCRdist pipeline. In a later analysis, each TCR beta chain was defined by its CDR3 amino acid sequence together with its V-gene family, and reads without a unique V-gene family were excluded. In a later analysis, 500 to 700 highly shared, low-generation-probability nucleotide sequences were removed to address suspected cross-contamination and a sequencing artifact. In a later analysis, a clonal expansion index was calculated for each public chain from normalized within-repertoire ranks of inferred template counts. In a later analysis, generation probabilities were computed with a VDJ recombination model fitted to out-of-frame rearrangements, and the resulting probabilities were checked against IGoR. In a later analysis, hypergeometric tests were used to score TCR-TCR, TCR-HLA and TCR-CMV co-occurrence, with a repertoire-size bias correction applied to TCR pairs. False discovery rates were estimated in a later analysis by permuting HLA or CMV assignments 20 times. In a later analysis, co-occurring TCRs were grouped with DBSCAN, and TCRdist sequence similarity was added when clustering was performed within HLA-allele-positive subsets. Repertoires with fewer than 30,000 or more than 120,000 public chains, plus five repertoires with anomalous nucleotide sharing, were excluded from co-occurrence clustering. Drawn from immuneACCESS, this table holds only the in-frame rearrangements with V and J called that TCRdb kept. Clones are partly lost; checked studies trace under half to an unresolved V gene and leave the rest unexplained. D and trimming come from the DNA, and the V and J calls and clone size come from that table. The sample table records about 70,000 clones; about 73% of these occur just once. The ten largest account for roughly 9.8% of the sample.

In total, 630 or so healthy bone marrow donors made up the cohort. At the time of sampling, all cohort members were nominally healthy, though unrecorded immune exposures were likely present. The donor was CMV seronegative and was included in the group of a few hundred seronegative cohort members. A peripheral blood sample was collected from each donor, and TCR beta sequencing was performed on peripheral blood mononuclear cells. Genomic DNA extraction from the blood cell samples was performed with the Qiagen DNeasy Blood Extraction Kit. From cysteine to phenylalanine, the CDR3 is 16 amino acids long. The sequence is cut down to CDR3 DNA, 48 bases in frame from base 1. V and J lose 3 bases and 8 bases, and a span of 22 bases separates them. The data were taken from a study of cytomegalovirus exposure and HLA in healthy donors (dated by TCRdb to 2017 to 2019). About the full investigation: According to an earlier analysis of around 600 of the donors, roughly 180 million T cells yielded 117 million unique TCR beta sequences and about 300 Gb of sequence data. The T cell repertoires of under 750 subjects were profiled by immunosequencing and related to cytomegalovirus serostatus. Genome-wide SNP genotypes for about 55% of the roughly 670 donors were used in a later genetic analysis, which treated that subset as a discovery cohort. An earlier analysis of 587 of the donors applied high-throughput TCR beta sequencing to assess whether each TCR beta V gene segment acted as functional or pseudogenic. Among about 370 genotyped donors of the cohort, an average of approximately 220,000 unique TCR beta nucleotide sequences was sequenced per donor, of which 15% to 20% were non-productive. Several DR-DQ haplotypes were treated as single units for association and clustering because of strong linkage in the cohort. In addition to the first cohort of 666 subjects, a separate validation cohort of approximately 120 different subjects was used. The number of typed donors differed by locus: about 620-640 for A, B, C, DRB1 and DQB1; approximately 540 for DQA1; approximately 610 for DPA1; and around 470 for DPB1. All discovery cohort repertoires had been generated using a single sequencing platform. An early release that covered roughly 600 HLA-typed donors contained approximately 300 gigabases of sequencing data and 85 million to 100 million unique TCR sequences. The later analysis used no new phenotypic data to find candidate immune exposures, relying instead on TCR beta sequences and their occurrence across donors. The aim of the study was to test whether cataloging public T cell receptors could identify signatures of past pathogen exposure. HLA typing covered class I and class II loci at four-digit resolution. To predict cytomegalovirus infection status, the study combined high-throughput TCR immunosequencing, statistical association of individual TCRs with disease status, and machine learning. A later analysis re-examined previously published TCR beta repertoires from more than 600 donors and added high-resolution HLA genotyping to investigate patterns of TCR occurrence. Donor age, sex, ethnicity and CMV serostatus were collected together with the repertoire data. Of the roughly 400 genotyped donors, 81% fell in the genetic ancestry cluster associated with self-reported Caucasian donors.

Beyond this particular receptor, the publication reports: Only TCR beta chains were sequenced in this cohort, and the absence of alpha or paired-chain data limited detectable features. In vitro tests confirmed that three of the cytomegalovirus-associated TCR beta chains recognize cytomegalovirus antigens. Compared with the roughly 700-donor mean, donors in an Asian-associated ancestry cluster had fewer N-insertions in productive TCRs, according to a later genetic analysis. Linkage disequilibrium might explain the correlated functional status among segregating V segments, but an unknown experimental factor could not be ruled out. Cytomegalovirus status was reported to be diagnosed by the classifier with high specificity and sensitivity in both the original and validation cohorts. Because counts were too low, about 18 rarely observed V segments, including chromosome 9 orphons, were excluded from the earlier analysis of several hundred of the donors. The authors suggested that the approach could potentially be extended to other disease states and immunological phenotypes. A later analysis found that most CMV-associated TCR beta chains appeared HLA-restricted, with HLA associations seemingly driven largely by CMV exposure. Assigning TCR associations to individual alleles was difficult when HLA alleles, especially DR and DQ, strongly co-occurred. In a later genetic analysis, a missense DCLRE1C variant was associated with V-gene and J-gene trimming of TCR beta chains, and the association was replicated in an independent cohort. A further reported finding was that TCR beta sequences accurately predicted the HLA-A and HLA-B alleles for most subjects in the first cohort. In a later analysis, the rate of TCR association differed among HLA loci, with DRB1 alleles having the most associated TCRs and HLA-C alleles having the fewest. The study gave a list of 150 to 200 TCR beta chains associated with cytomegalovirus. A later analysis found that HLA-associated TCR beta chains were more clonally expanded and had lower generation probabilities than equally common non-associated chains. Across donors, most TCR sequences were observed very rarely, whereas some public TCRs were present in many individuals. In an earlier analysis of approximately 590 of the donors, most TCR beta V segments appeared in productive rearrangements about 90% or about 30% of the time, broadly matching IMGT annotations. Roughly uniform sequencing depth across donors was assumed in presence/absence analyses, although this assumption may not hold. The only immune exposure information available for the cohort was CMV serostatus. A cluster of highly shared sequence variants was judged likely to represent a technical artifact of the sequencing pipeline. Specific HLA alleles were associated with more than 15,000 TCR beta sequences at a false discovery rate of 0.05 in a later analysis. Because HLA typing was unavailable for some donors at each locus, only the typed subset was used in association tests. According to a later analysis, parvovirus B19, influenza, CMV and Epstein-Barr virus appeared linked to several top co-occurrence clusters. Because the 87-base-pair reads could not distinguish some IMGT-functional V segments, including TRBV6-2 and TRBV6-3, those segments were excluded.

This chain is built from TRBV23-1 and TRBJ1-2; confidence is insufficient to name the D gene. TRBV23-1 is identified as an open reading frame with a role that is uncertain. Sequencing input: PBMCs. The clonotype was recovered from a young woman in good health and CMV-seronegative. The CDR3 corresponds to CASSQPLGRPAWGYTF. Read as DNA, the sequence is TGCGCCAGCAGTCAGCCTTTGGGGAGGCCGGCATGGGGCTACACCTTC.